This entry lists 4 T cell receptor beta chains sequenced from one sample in a study of cytomegalovirus exposure and HLA in healthy donors. In the PCR, 60 Vbeta and 13 Jbeta primers were used. The table came from immunoSEQ multiplex PCR; TCRdb's copy has only in-frame clones and leaves some out. The sample includes 110,000 or so clones, over 75% of them seen just once. Material for sequencing was PBMCs. The receptors here all came from a woman aged 18-29 years in good health and CMV-seronegative.

The gene calls are TRBV27 and TRBJ1-3, with 7 positions matching TRBD1. Germline V lookup: CDR1 MNHEY, CDR2 SMNVEV (reference sequence). J was trimmed by 0 bases and V by 4 bases; bases with no gene match: 6. The CDR3 extends over 16 amino acids. Here the CDR3 reads CASSSPGGSSGNTIYF. CDR3 nucleotides: TGTGCCAGCAGTTCCCCAGGGGGGAGCTCTGGAAACACCATATATTTT.

The V and J genes are TRBV19 and TRBJ1-5; D possibly corresponds to TRBD1 (6 bases). The V gene's germline CDR1 is LNHDA and CDR2 SQIVND (reference sequence). Trimming took 0 bases from V and 6 from J, leaving 12 bases between them. The CDR3 length is 15 residues. CDR3 protein: CASSIDYRVTQPQHF. CDR3 sequence (DNA): TGTGCCAGTAGTATAGATTACAGGGTAACTCAGCCCCAGCATTTT.

The chain uses TRBV5-1 and TRBJ2-5; the D is unclear. CDR1 is SGHRS and CDR2 is YFSETQ in the germline V gene. The CDR3 contains 15 residues. V was pared by 4 bases and J by 2 bases, with 15 bases between. Written as DNA, the CDR3 is TGCGCCAGCAGCGCGAGCCCCTCCCGGCAAGAGACCCAGTACTTC. This sequence encodes CASSASPSRQETQYF.

The sample holds one count of this clone. The rearrangement joins TRBV7-9 to TRBJ2-7; the match to TRBD2 covers 11 bases. The CDR3 is 18 amino acids. Per the germline V gene, CDR1 is SEHNR and CDR2 is FQNEAQ (reference sequence). CDR3 sequence reads: CSTSPGNREKLAGDEQYF. Written as DNA, the CDR3 is TGTTCCACCTCCCCCGGGAATCGTGAGAAACTAGCGGGGGACGAGCAGTACTTC. Full variable domain (rest looked up from reference TRBV7-9 and TRBJ2-7): DTGVSQNPRHKITKRGQNVTFRCDPISEHNRLYWYRQTLGQGPEFLTYFQNEAQLEKSRLLSDRFSAERPKGSFSTLEIQRTEQGDSAMYLCSTSPGNREKLAGDEQYFGPGTRLTVT.